This TCR beta chain was identified in a study of blood T cell repertoires in COVID-19. Overall study context: COVID-19 samples from acute and convalescent phases originated in the United States, Italy and Spain. From T cells, B-cell-depleted T cells, or PBMCs came the material, which was cDNA or gDNA.

Germline V gene lookup returns CDR1 SGHRS and CDR2 YFSETQ. V was pared by 5 bases and J by 3 bases, with 13 bases between. This CDR3 spans 14 amino acids. Original processing methods: Reference gene primer amplification gave estimated nucleated cell counts. Assay used: immunoSEQ multiplex PCR; TCRdb lists only in-frame clones, some missing. V and J calls and clone size are copied from that table; D and trimming were computed from the DNA. In the table there are around 180,000 clones, 74% of which are singletons. V and J are TRBV5-1 and TRBJ2-3, with a possible D match to TRBD1 (5 bases). This receptor was obtained from a woman older than 75 with acute or convalescent COVID-19. Sequences were obtained from peripheral blood. The CDR3: CASSFGQGTDTQYF. The CDR3 bases are TGCGCCAGCAGTTTTGGTCAGGGAACAGATACGCAGTATTTT.